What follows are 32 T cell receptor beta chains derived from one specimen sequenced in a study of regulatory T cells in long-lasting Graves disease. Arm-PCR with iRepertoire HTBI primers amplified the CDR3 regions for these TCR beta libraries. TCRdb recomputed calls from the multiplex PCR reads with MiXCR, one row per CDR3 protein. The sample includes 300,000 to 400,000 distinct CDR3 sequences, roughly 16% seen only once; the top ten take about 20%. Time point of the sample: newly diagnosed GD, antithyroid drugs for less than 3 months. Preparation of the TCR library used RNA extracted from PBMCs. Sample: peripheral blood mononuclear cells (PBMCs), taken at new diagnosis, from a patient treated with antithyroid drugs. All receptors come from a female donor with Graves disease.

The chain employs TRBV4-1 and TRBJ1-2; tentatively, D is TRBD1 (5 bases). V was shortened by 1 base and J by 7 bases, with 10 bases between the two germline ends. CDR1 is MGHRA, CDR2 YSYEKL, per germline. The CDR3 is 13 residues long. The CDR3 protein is CASSQGGAGGYTF. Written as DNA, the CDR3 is TGCGCCAGCAGCCAAGGGGGCGCAGGTGGCTACACCTTC.

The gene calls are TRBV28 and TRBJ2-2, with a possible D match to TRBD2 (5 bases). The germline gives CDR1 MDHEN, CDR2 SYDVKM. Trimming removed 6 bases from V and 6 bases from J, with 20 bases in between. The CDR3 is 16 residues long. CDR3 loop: CASRRGRQSAPGELFF. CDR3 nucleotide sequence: TGTGCCAGCAGGAGAGGGCGGCAGTCGGCCCCCGGGGAGCTGTTTTTT.

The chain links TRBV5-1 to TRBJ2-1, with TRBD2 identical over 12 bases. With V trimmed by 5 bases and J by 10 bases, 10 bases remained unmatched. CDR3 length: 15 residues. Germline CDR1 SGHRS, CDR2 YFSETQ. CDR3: CASSMLAGGAGEQFF. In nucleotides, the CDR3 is TGCGCCAGCAGTATGCTAGCGGGAGGGGCTGGGGAGCAGTTCTTC.

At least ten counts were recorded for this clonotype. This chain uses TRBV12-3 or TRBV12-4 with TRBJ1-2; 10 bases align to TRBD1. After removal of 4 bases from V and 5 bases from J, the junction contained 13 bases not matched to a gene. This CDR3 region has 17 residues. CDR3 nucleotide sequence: TGTGCCAGCAGTTCTGCCTCACACGACAGGGGGCTGTATGGCTACACCTTC. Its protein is CASSSASHDRGLYGYTF.

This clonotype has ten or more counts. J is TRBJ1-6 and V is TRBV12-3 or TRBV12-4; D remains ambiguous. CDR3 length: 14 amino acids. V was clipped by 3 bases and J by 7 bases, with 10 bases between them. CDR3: CASSLDVDNSPLHF. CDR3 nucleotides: TGTGCCAGCAGTTTGGACGTGGACAATTCACCCCTCCACTTT.

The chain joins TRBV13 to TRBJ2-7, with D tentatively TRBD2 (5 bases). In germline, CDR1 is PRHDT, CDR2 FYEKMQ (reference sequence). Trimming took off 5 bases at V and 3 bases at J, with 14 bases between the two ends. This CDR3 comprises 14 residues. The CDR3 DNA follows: TGTGCCAGCAGCCCCCACCAACGGGGCTACGAGCAGTACTTC. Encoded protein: CASSPHQRGYEQYF.

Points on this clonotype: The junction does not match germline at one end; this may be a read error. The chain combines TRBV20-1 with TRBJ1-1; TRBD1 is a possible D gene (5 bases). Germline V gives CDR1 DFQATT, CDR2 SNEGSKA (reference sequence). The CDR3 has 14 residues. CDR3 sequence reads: CSAPSGTMNTDAFF. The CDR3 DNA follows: TGCAGTGCCCCCTCAGGGACCATGAACACTGATGCTTTCTTT.

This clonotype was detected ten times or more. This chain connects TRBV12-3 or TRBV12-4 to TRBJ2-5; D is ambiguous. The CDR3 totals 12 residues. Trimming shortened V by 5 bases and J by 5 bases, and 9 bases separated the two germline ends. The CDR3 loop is CASSAAGETQYF. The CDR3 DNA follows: TGTGCCAGCAGTGCAGCCGGCGAGACCCAGTACTTC.

The CDR3 coding sequence is TGTGCCACCTGGGTTGCGGGACGGGAGCTGGAGACCCAGTACTTC. This codes for CATWVAGRELETQYF. The rearrangement joins TRBV27 to TRBJ2-5; a weak D match, TRBD2 (6 bases). CDR3 size: 15 residues. V lost 10 bases, J lost 5 bases, and 23 bases lay in between. Looked up from germline, CDR1 is MNHEY and CDR2 is SMNVEV (reference sequence).

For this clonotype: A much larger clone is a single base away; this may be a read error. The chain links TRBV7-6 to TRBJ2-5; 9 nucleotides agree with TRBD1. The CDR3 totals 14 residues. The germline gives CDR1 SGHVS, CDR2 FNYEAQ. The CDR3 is CASSPGTGSETRYF. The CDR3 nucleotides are TGTGCCAGCTCACCCGGGACAGGGTCGGAGACCCGGTACTTC.

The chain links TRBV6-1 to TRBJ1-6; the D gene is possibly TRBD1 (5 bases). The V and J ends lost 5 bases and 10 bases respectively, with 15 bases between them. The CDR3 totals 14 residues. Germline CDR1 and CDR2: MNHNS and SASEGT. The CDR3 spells CASSQPSGYSPLHF. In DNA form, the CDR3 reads TGTGCCAGCAGTCAACCATCAGGGTACTCACCCCTCCACTTT.

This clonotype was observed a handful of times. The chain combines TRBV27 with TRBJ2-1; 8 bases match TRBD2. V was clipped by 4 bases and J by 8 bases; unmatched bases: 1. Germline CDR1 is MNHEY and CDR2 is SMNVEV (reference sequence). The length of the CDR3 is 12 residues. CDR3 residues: CASSSTSDEQFF. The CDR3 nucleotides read TGTGCCAGCAGTTCGACTAGCGATGAGCAGTTCTTC.

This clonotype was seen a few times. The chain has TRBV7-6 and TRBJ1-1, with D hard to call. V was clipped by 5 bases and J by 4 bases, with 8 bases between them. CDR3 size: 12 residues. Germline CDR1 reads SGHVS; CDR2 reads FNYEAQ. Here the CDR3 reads CASSPLLTEAFF. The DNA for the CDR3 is TGTGCCAGCAGCCCCTTGCTCACTGAAGCTTTCTTT.

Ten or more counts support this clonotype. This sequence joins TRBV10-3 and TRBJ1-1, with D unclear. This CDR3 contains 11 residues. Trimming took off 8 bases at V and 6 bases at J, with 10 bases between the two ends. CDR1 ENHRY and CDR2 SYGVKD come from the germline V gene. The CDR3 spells CAISAGAEAFF. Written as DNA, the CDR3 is TGTGCCATCTCGGCCGGCGCTGAAGCTTTCTTT.

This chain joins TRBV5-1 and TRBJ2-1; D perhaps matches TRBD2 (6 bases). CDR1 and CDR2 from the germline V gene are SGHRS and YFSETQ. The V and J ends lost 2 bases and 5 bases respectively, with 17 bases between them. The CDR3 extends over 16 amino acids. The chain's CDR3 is CASSFVPMGGDNEQFF. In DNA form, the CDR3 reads TGCGCCAGCAGCTTTGTACCAATGGGAGGAGACAATGAGCAGTTCTTC.

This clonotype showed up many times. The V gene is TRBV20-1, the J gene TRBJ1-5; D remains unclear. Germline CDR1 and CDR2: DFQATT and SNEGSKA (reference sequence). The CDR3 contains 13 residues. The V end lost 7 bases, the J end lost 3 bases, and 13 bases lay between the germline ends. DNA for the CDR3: TGCAGTGTTCTAGCAATTCTCAATCAGCCCCAGCATTTT. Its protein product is CSVLAILNQPQHF.

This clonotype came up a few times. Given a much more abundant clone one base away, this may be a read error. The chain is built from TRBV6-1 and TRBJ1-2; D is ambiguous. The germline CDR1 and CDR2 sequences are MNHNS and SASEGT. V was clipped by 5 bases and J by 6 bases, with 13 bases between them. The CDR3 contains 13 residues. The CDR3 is CASSPRGIHGYTF. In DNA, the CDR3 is TGTGCCAGCAGTCCACGGGGAATCCATGGCTACACCTTC.

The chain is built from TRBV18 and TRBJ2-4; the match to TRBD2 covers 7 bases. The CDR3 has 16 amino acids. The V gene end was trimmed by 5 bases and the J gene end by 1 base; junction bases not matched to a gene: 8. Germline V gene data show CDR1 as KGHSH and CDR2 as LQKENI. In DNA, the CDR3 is TGTGCCAGCTCATCAGGACTAGTATGGGCCAAAAACATTCAGTACTTC. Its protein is CASSSGLVWAKNIQYF.

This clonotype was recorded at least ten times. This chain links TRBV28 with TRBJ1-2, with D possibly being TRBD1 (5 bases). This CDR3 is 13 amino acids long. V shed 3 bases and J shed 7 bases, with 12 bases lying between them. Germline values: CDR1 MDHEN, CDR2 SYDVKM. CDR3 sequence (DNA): TGTGCCAGCAGTTTTGGAGGGACCGGTGGCTACACCTTC. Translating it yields CASSFGGTGGYTF.

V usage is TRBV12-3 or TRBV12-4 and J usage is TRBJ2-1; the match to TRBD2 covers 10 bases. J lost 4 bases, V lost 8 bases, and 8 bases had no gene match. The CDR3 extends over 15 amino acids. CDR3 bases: TGTGCCAGCGATTCAAGAGCGGGAGGGTACAATGAGCAGTTCTTC. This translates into CASDSRAGGYNEQFF.

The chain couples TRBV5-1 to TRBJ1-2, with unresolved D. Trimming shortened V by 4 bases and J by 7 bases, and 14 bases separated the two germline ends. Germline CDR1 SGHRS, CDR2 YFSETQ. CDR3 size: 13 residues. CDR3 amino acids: CASSAALDAGYTF. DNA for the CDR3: TGCGCCAGCAGCGCCGCCCTAGATGCTGGCTACACCTTC. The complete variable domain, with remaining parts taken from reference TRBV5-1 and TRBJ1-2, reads KAGVTQTPRYLIKTRGQQVTLSCSPISGHRSVSWYQQTPGQGLQFLFEYFSETQRNKGNFPGRFSGRQFSNSRSEMNVSTLELGDSALYLCASSAALDAGYTFGSGTRLTVV.

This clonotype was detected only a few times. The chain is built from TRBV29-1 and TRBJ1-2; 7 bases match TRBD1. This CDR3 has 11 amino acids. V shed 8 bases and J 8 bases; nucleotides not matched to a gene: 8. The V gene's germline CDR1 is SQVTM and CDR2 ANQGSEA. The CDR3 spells CSITGVYGYTF. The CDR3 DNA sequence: TGCAGCATTACAGGGGTCTACGGCTACACCTTC. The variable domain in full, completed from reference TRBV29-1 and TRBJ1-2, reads SAVISQKPSRDICQRGTSLTIQCQVDSQVTMMFWYRQQPGQSLTLIATANQGSEATYESGFVIDKFPISRPNLTFSTLTVSNMSPEDSSIYLCSITGVYGYTFGSGTRLTVV.

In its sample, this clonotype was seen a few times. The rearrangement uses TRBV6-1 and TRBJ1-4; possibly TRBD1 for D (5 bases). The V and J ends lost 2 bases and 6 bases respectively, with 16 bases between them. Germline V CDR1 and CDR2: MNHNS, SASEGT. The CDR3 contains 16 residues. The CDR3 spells CASSEPRGWGDEKLFF. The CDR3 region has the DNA TGTGCCAGCAGTGAACCTCGGGGTTGGGGGGATGAAAAACTGTTTTTT.

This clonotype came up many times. DNA of the CDR3: TGCGCCAGCAGCTTGGCCTCTCCGGATACGCAGTATTTT. This encodes CASSLASPDTQYF. The J gene is TRBJ2-3, the V gene TRBV5-1; D not resolved. Per germline, CDR1 SGHRS and CDR2 YFSETQ. The V and J ends lost 0 bases and 6 bases respectively, with 8 bases between them. The CDR3 runs 13 residues.

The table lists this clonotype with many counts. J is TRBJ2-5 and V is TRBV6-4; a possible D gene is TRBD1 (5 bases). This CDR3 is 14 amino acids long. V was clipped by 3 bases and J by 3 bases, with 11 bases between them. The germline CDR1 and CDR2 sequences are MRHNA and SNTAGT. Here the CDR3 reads CASSEFAGKETQYF. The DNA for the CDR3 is TGTGCCAGCAGTGAATTTGCAGGGAAAGAGACCCAGTACTTC.

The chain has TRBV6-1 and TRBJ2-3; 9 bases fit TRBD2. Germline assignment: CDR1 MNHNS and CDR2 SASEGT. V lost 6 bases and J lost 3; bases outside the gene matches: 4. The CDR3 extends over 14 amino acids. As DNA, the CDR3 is TGTGCCAGCAGATCCAGCGGGGGGACAGATACGCAGTATTTT. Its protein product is CASRSSGGTDTQYF.

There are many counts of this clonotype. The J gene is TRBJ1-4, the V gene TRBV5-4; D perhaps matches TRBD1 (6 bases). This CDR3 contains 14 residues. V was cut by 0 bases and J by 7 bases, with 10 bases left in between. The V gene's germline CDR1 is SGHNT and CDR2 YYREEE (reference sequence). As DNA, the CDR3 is TGTGCCAGCAGCTTGGATACAGGGCGTGAAAAACTGTTTTTT. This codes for CASSLDTGREKLFF.

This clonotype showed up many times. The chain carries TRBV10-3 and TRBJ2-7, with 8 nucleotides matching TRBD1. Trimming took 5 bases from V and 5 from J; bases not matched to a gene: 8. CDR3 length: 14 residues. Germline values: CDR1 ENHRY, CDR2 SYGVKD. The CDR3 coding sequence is TGTGCCATCAGTACCCGGGACAGGCCCCACGAGCAGTACTTC. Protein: CAISTRDRPHEQYF.

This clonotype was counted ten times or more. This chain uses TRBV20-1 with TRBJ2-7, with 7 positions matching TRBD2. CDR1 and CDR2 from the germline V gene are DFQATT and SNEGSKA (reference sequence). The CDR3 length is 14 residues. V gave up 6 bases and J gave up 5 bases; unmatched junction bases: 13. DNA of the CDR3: TGCAGTGCCCCTAAGGCGGGAGCGATCAACGAGCAGTACTTC. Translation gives CSAPKAGAINEQYF.

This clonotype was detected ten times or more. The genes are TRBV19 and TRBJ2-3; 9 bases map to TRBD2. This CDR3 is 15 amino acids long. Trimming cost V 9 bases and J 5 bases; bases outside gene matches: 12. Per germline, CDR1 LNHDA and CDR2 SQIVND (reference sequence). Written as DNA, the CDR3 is TGTGCCAGCGCTCTGGGTAGCGGGGGTGTAGATACGCAGTATTTT. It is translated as CASALGSGGVDTQYF.

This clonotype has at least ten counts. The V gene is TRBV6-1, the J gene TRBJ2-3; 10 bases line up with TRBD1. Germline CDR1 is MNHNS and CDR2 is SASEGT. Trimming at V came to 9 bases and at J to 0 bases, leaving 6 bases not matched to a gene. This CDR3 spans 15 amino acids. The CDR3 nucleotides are TGTGCCAGTGGGGACAGGGGTAAAAGCACAGATACGCAGTATTTT. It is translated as CASGDRGKSTDTQYF.

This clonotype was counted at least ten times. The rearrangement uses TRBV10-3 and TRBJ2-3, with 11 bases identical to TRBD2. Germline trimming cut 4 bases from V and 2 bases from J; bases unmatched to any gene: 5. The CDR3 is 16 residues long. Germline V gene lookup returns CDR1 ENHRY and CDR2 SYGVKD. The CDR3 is CAISASTSGNTDTQYF. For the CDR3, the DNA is TGTGCCATCAGTGCGTCGACTAGCGGGAACACAGATACGCAGTATTTT.